This TCR beta chain was profiled in a study of vaccination and CD4 T cells after COVID-19. Note on this clonotype: Its antigen is currently unknown.

Treatment: approximately nine-day PBMC culture with coronavirus spike peptide pools or control peptides (ViraFEST assay). ViraFEST enlarged antigen-specific T cell populations with peptide pools and afterwards sequenced TCRs. IL-2 at around 10 IU/ml and peptide pools at about 9.5 ug/ml were added to PBMCs cultured at over 1.5 million per well. Germline V gene data show CDR1 as GTSNPN and CDR2 as SVGIG (reference sequence). The CDR3 is 15 amino acids. V was pared by 2 bases and J by 5 bases, with 6 bases of the junction left unmatched. An Oncomine TCR Beta short-read assay was used to sequence the DNA from cultured CD4+ T cells. TCRdb recomputed calls from the PCR reads with MiXCR, one row per CDR3 protein. The sample holds some 14,000 distinct CDR3 sequences, 52% seen once.

The V gene is TRBV30, the J gene TRBJ1-5; 10 positions match TRBD1. Material for sequencing was CD4+ T cells from blood, cultured in vitro. This sequence was found in a human donor who had recovered from COVID-19. The CDR3 nucleotides read TGTGCCTGGAGTCAGGAGGGACAGGGGTATCAGCCCCAGCATTTT. Protein: CAWSQEGQGYQPQHF. The variable domain in full, completed from reference TRBV30 and TRBJ1-5, reads SQTIHQWPATLVQPVGSPLSLECTVEGTSNPNLYWYRQAAGRGLQLLFYSVGIGQISSEVPQNLSASRPQDRQFILSSKKLLLSDSGFYLCAWSQEGQGYQPQHFGDGTRLSIL.